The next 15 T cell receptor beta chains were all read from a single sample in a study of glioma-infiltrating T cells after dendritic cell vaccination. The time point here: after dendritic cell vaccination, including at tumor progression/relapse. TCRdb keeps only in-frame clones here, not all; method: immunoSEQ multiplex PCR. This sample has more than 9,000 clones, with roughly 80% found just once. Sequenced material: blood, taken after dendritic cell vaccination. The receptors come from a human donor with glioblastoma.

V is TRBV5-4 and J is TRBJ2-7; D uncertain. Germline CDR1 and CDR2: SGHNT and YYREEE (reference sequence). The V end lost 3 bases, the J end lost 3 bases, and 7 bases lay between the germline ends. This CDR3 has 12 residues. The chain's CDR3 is CASSYNYYEQYF. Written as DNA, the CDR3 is TGTGCCAGCAGCTACAACTACTACGAGCAGTACTTC.

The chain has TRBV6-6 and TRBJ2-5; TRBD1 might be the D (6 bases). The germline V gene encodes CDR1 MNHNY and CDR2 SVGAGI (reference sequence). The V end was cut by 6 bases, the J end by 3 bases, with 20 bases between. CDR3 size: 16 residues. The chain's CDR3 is CASSLTRQVGEETQYF. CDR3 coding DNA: TGTGCCAGCAGCCTTACCAGACAGGTCGGTGAAGAGACCCAGTACTTC.

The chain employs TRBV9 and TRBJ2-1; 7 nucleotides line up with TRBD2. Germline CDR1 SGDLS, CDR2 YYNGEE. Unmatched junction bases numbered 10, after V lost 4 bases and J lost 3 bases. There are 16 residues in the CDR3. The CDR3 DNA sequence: TGTGCCAGCAGCACCAGAGACGGGGGGAACTACAATGAGCAGTTCTTC. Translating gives CASSTRDGGNYNEQFF.

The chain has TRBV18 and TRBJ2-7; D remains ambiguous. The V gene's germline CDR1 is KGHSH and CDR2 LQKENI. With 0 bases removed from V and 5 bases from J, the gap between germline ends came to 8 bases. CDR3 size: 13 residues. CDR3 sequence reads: CASSPPGSHEQYF. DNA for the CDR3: TGTGCCAGCTCACCACCGGGCAGCCACGAGCAGTACTTC.

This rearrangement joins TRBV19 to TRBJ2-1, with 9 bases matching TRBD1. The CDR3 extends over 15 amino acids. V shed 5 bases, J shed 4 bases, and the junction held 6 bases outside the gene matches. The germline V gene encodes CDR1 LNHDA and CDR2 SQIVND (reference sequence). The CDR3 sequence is CASSPTGGNYNEQFF. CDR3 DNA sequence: TGTGCCAGTAGTCCGACAGGGGGGAATTACAATGAGCAGTTCTTC.

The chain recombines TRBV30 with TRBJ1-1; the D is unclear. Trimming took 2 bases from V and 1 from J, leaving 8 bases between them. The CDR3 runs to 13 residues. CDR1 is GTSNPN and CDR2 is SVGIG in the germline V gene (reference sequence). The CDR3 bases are TGTGCCTGGAGTACGGAGGGGAACACTGAAGCTTTCTTT. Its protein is CAWSTEGNTEAFF.

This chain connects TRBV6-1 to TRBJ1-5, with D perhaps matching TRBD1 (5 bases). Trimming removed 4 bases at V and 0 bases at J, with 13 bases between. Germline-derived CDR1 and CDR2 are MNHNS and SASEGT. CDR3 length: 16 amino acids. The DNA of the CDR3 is TGTGCCAGCAGTGTGAAGGGGCAGAATAGCAATCAGCCCCAGCATTTT. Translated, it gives CASSVKGQNSNQPQHF.

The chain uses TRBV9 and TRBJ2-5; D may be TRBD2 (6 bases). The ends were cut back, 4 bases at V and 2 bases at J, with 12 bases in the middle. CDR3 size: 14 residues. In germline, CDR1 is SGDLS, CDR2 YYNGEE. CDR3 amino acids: CASSPPGGQETQYF. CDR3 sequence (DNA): TGTGCCAGCAGCCCACCCGGGGGACAAGAGACCCAGTACTTC.

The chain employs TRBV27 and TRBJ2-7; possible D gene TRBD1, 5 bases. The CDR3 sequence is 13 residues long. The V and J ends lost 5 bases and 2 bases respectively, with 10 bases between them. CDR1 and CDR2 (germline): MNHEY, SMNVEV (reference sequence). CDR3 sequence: CASSPDRAYEQYF. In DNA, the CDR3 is TGTGCCAGCAGTCCAGACAGAGCCTACGAGCAGTACTTC.

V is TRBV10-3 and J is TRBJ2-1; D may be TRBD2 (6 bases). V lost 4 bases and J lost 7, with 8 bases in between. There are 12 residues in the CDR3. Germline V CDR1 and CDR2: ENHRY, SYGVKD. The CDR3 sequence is CAISAEGNEQFF. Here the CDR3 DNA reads TGTGCCATCAGTGCGGAGGGGAATGAGCAGTTCTTC.

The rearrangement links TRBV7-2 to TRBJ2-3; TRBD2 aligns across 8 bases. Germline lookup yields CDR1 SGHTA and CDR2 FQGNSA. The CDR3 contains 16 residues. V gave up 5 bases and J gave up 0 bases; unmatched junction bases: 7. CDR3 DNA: TGTGCCAGCAGCCCAGAACTAGCGGTCAGCACAGATACGCAGTATTTT. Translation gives CASSPELAVSTDTQYF.

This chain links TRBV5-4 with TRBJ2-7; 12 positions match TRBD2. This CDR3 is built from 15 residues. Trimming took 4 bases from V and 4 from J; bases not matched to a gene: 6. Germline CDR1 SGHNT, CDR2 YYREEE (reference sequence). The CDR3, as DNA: TGTGCCAGCAGCCCGACTAGCGGGAGAACGTACGAGCAGTACTTC. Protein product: CASSPTSGRTYEQYF.

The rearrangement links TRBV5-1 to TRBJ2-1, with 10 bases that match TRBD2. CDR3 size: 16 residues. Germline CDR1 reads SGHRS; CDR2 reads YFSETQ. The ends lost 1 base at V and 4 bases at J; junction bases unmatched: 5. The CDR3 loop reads CASSLTSGTLYNEQFF. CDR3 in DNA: TGCGCCAGCAGCTTGACTAGCGGGACCCTATACAATGAGCAGTTCTTC.

The CDR3 region is CASSLAGTRGGGELFF. For the CDR3, the DNA is TGTGCCAGCAGCTTGGCCGGGACCCGAGGGGGCGGGGAGCTGTTTTTT. The chain has TRBV5-5 and TRBJ2-2; weak D call: TRBD1 (6 bases). Germline values: CDR1 SGHKS, CDR2 YYEKEE (reference sequence). CDR3 length equals 16 residues. V was pared by 0 bases and J by 7 bases, with 16 bases between.

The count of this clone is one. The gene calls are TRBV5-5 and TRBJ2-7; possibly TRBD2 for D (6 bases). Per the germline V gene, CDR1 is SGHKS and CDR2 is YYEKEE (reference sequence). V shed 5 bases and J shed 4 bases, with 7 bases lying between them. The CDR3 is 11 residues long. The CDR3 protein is CASREGYEQYF. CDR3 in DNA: TGTGCCAGCAGGGAGGGATACGAGCAGTACTTC.